The 11 T cell receptor beta chains reported below all come from one sample, sequenced in a study of glioma-infiltrating T cells after dendritic cell vaccination. Time point indicated: after dendritic cell vaccination, including at tumor progression/relapse. Assay used: immunoSEQ multiplex PCR; TCRdb lists only in-frame clones, some missing. The data hold under 130,000 clones, with nearly 90% observed a single time. Source: blood, taken after dendritic cell vaccination. These receptors were collected from a human donor with glioblastoma.

As to this clone: Other DNA sequences from this sample encode an identical CDR3 as well. This chain joins TRBV15 and TRBJ2-1, with 12 bases matching TRBD2. The junction had 0 bases not matched to a gene; V was cut back by 0 bases and J by 6 bases. Germline V gives CDR1 LNHNV, CDR2 YYDKDF (reference sequence). The CDR3 has 15 amino acids. The CDR3 spells CATSRELAGGNEQFF. The CDR3, as DNA: TGTGCCACCAGCAGAGAACTAGCGGGGGGCAATGAGCAGTTCTTC. The full variable domain, with the rest looked up from reference TRBV15 and TRBJ2-1, is DAMVIQNPRYQVTQFGKPVTLSCSQTLNHNVMYWYQQKSSQAPKLLFHYYDKDFNNEADTPDNFQSRRPNTSFCFLDIRSPGLGDTAMYLCATSRELAGGNEQFFGPGTRLTVL.

This chain joins TRBV5-4 and TRBJ2-6; 7 bases line up with TRBD1. CDR1 is SGHNT, CDR2 YYREEE, per germline (reference sequence). The trim removed 3 bases at V and 0 bases at J, leaving 6 bases unmatched. The CDR3 runs 17 residues. The CDR3 here is CASSSGQLRSGANVLTF. The CDR3 DNA reads as TGTGCCAGCAGCTCGGGACAGCTCCGCTCTGGGGCCAACGTCCTGACTTTC.

CDR3 DNA: TGTGCCTGGCGGACTAGCGGGAGCTACGAGCAGTACTTC. It encodes CAWRTSGSYEQYF. The gene calls are TRBV30 and TRBJ2-7, with TRBD2 identical over 13 bases. CDR1 and CDR2 from the germline V gene are GTSNPN and SVGIG (reference sequence). This CDR3 comprises 13 residues. Unmatched junction bases numbered 1, after V lost 5 bases and J lost 3 bases.

This chain connects TRBV9 to TRBJ2-1, with 9 bases fitting TRBD2. The length of the CDR3 is 16 residues. Germline assignment: CDR1 SGDLS and CDR2 YYNGEE. V gave up 4 bases and J gave up 0 bases; unmatched junction bases: 5. CDR3 sequence reads: CASSPWREGSYNEQFF. CDR3 DNA sequence: TGTGCCAGCAGCCCTTGGCGGGAGGGCTCCTACAATGAGCAGTTCTTC.

This clone came up once. The chain carries TRBV6-1 and TRBJ2-7; possibly TRBD1 for D (5 bases). The V and J ends lost 7 bases and 0 bases respectively, with 13 bases between them. The CDR3 runs 14 residues. Germline CDR1 MNHNS, CDR2 SASEGT. This chain's CDR3 is CASTSTVTSYEQYF. Here the CDR3 DNA reads TGTGCCAGCACCTCGACAGTGACCTCCTACGAGCAGTACTTC.

This chain uses TRBV5-1 with TRBJ2-7, with 9 bases matching TRBD2. The ends lost 3 bases at V and 2 bases at J; junction bases unmatched: 3. This CDR3 is built from 14 residues. Per the germline V gene, CDR1 is SGHRS and CDR2 is YFSETQ. Here the CDR3 DNA reads TGCGCCAGCAGCTCTAGCGGGGTAACCTACGAGCAGTACTTC. Encoded protein: CASSSSGVTYEQYF.

This rearrangement joins TRBV6-1 to TRBJ2-3; D remains unclear. Trimming removed 7 bases at V and 9 bases at J, with 11 bases between. CDR3 length: 11 residues. Germline CDR1 and CDR2: MNHNS and SASEGT. The CDR3 coding sequence is TGTGCCAGCACGAGTCTAGACACGCAGTATTTT. Its protein product is CASTSLDTQYF.

The V call is TRBV5-1, the J call TRBJ2-5; D is possibly TRBD1 (5 bases). V was shortened by 0 bases and J by 2 bases, with 14 bases between the two germline ends. The CDR3 contains 16 residues. Germline V gene data show CDR1 as SGHRS and CDR2 as YFSETQ. CDR3 DNA sequence: TGCGCCAGCAGCTTGGCCATGGCAGGGCCGCAAGAGACCCAGTACTTC. Its protein product is CASSLAMAGPQETQYF.

The gene calls are TRBV5-1 and TRBJ2-2; 7 bases are a match to TRBD2. The germline gives CDR1 SGHRS, CDR2 YFSETQ. The CDR3 totals 15 residues. The trim removed 3 bases at V and 5 bases at J, leaving 7 bases unmatched. The CDR3 is CASSWEGPGTGELFF. In DNA form, the CDR3 reads TGCGCCAGCAGCTGGGAGGGTCCAGGTACCGGGGAGCTGTTTTTT.

The chain carries TRBV19 and TRBJ2-1, with D perhaps TRBD2 (7 bases). CDR3 size: 14 residues. V was pared by 5 bases and J by 4 bases, with 12 bases between. CDR1 LNHDA and CDR2 SQIVND come from the germline V gene (reference sequence). CDR3 DNA sequence: TGTGCCAGTAGTGGGGGGGGGCCTTACAATGAGCAGTTCTTC. It specifies CASSGGGPYNEQFF. Full variable domain (outside the CDR3, taken from reference TRBV19 and TRBJ2-1): DGGITQSPKYLFRKEGQNVTLSCEQNLNHDAMYWYRQDPGQGLRLIYYSQIVNDFQKGDIAEGYSVSREKKESFPLTVTSAQKNPTAFYLCASSGGGPYNEQFFGPGTRLTVL.

This rearrangement joins TRBV5-1 to TRBJ1-5; tentatively, D is TRBD1 (6 bases). V lost 1 base and J lost 5, with 10 bases in between. Looked up from germline, CDR1 is SGHRS and CDR2 is YFSETQ. CDR3 length: 14 residues. CDR3: CASSLWAGDQPQHF. The CDR3 DNA sequence: TGCGCCAGCAGCTTGTGGGCAGGGGATCAGCCCCAGCATTTT.